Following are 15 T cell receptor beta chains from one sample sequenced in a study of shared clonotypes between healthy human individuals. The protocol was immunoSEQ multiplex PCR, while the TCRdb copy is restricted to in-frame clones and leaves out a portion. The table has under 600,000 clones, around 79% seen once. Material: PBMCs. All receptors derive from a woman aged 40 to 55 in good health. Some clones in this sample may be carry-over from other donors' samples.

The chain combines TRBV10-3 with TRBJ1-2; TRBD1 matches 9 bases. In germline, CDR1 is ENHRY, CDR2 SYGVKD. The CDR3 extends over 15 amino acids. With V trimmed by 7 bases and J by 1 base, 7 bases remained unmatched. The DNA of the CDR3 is TGTGCCATCATGGGACAGGGAAACCATAACTATGGCTACACCTTC. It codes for CAIMGQGNHNYGYTF.

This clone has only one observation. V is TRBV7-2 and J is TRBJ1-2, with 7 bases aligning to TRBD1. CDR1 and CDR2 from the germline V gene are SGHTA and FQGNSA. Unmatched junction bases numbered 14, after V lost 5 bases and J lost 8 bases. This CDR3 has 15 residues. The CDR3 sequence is CASSRGTAQLGGYTF. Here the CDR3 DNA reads TGTGCCAGCAGCCGTGGGACAGCCCAATTGGGGGGCTACACCTTC.

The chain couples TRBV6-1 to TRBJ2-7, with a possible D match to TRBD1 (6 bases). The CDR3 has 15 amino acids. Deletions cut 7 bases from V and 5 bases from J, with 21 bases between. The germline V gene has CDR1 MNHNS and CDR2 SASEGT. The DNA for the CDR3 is TGTGCCAGCAATTCCTTTCAGGGGACGTTCAACGAGCAGTACTTC. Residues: CASNSFQGTFNEQYF.

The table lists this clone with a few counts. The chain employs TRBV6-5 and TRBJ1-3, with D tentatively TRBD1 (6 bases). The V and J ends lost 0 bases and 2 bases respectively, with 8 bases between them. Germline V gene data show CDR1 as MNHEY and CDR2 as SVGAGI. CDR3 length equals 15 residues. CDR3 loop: CASSYSGTTGNTIYF. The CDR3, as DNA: TGTGCCAGCAGTTACTCCGGGACAACTGGAAACACCATATATTTT.

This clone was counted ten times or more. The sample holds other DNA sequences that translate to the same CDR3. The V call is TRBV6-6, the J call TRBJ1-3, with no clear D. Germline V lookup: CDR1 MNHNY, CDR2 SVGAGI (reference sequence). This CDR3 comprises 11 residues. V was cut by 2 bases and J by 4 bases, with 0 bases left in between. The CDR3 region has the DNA TGTGCCAGCAGTTACGGAAACACCATATATTTT. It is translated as CASSYGNTIYF.

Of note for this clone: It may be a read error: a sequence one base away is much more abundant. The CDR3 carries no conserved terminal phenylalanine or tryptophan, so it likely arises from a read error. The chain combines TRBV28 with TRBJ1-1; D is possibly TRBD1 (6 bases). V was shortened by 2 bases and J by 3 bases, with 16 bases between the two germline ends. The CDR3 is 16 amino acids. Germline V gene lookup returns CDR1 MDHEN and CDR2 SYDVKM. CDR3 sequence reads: CASSLNMDSHDTEAFL. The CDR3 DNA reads TGTGCCAGCAGTTTAAATATGGACAGCCACGACACTGAAGCTTTCCTT.

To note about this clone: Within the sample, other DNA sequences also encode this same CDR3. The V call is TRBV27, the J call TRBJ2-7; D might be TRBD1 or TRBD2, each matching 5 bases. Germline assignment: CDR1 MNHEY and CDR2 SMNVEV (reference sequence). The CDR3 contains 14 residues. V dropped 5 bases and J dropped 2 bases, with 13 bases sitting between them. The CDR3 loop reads CASSSVRETYEQYF. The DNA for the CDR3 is TGTGCCAGCAGTAGTGTCAGGGAGACCTACGAGCAGTACTTC.

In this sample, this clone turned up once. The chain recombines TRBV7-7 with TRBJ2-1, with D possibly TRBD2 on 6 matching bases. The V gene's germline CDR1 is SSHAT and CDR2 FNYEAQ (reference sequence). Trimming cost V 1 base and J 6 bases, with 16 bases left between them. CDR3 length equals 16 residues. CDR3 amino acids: CASSLGRVGLSNEQFF. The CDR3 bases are TGTGCCAGCAGCTTAGGGAGGGTGGGACTTAGCAATGAGCAGTTCTTC.

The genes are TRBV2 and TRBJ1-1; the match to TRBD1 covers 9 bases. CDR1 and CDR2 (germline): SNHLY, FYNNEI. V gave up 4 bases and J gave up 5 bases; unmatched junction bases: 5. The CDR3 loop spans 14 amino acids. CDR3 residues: CASSAWTGETEAFF. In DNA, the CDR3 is TGTGCCAGCAGTGCCTGGACAGGGGAGACTGAAGCTTTCTTT. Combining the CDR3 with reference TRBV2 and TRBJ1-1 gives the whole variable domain EPEVTQTPSHQVTQMGQEVILRCVPISNHLYFYWYRQILGQKVEFLVSFYNNEISEKSEIFDDQFSVERPDGSNFTLKIRSTKLEDSAMYFCASSAWTGETEAFFGQGTRLTVV.

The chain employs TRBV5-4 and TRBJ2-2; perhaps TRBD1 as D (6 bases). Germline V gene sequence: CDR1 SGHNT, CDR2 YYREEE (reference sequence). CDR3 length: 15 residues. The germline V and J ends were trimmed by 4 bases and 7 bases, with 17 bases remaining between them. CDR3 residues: CASSPRGLQGGELFF. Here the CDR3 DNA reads TGTGCCAGCAGCCCCCGGGGCCTACAGGGCGGGGAGCTGTTTTTT.

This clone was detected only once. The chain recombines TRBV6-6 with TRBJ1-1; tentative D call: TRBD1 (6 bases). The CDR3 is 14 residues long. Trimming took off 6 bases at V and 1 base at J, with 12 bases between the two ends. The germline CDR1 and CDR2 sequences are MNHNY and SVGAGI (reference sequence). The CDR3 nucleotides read TGTGCCAGCAGGCCTACAGGGACGAACACTGAAGCTTTCTTT. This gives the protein CASRPTGTNTEAFF.

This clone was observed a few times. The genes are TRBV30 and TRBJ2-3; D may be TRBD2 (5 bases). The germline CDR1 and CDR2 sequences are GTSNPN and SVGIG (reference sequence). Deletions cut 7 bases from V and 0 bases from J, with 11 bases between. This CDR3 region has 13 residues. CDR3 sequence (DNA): TGTGCCTTGGAGGCCCCTAGCACAGATACGCAGTATTTT. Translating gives CALEAPSTDTQYF.

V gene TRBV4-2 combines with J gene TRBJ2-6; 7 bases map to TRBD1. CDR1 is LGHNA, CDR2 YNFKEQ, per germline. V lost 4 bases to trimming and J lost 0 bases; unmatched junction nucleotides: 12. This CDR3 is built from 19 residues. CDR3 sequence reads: CASSPFSGTAGSGANVLTF. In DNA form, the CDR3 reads TGTGCCAGCAGCCCGTTCTCCGGGACAGCCGGCTCTGGGGCCAACGTCCTGACTTTC.

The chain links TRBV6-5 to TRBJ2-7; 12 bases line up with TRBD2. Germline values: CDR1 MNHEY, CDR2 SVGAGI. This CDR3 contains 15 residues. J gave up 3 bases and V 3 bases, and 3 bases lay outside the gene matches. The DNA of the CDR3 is TGTGCCAGCAGTTATTCTAGCGGGAGGGGCTACGAGCAGTACTTC. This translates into CASSYSSGRGYEQYF.

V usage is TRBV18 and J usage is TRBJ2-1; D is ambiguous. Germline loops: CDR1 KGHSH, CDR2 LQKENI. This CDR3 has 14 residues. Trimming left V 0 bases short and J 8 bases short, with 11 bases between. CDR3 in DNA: TGTGCCAGCTCACCACCGGCCCGTCGAGATGAGCAGTTCTTC. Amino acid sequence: CASSPPARRDEQFF.